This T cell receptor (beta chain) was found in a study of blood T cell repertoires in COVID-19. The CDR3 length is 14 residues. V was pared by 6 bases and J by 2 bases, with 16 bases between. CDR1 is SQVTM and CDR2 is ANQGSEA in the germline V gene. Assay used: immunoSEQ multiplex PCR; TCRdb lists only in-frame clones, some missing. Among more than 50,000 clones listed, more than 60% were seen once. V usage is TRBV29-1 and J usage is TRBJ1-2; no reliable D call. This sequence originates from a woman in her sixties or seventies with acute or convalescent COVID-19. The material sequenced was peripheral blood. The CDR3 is CSVDRHQKNYGYTF. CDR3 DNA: TGCAGCGTGGATAGACACCAAAAGAACTATGGCTACACCTTC.